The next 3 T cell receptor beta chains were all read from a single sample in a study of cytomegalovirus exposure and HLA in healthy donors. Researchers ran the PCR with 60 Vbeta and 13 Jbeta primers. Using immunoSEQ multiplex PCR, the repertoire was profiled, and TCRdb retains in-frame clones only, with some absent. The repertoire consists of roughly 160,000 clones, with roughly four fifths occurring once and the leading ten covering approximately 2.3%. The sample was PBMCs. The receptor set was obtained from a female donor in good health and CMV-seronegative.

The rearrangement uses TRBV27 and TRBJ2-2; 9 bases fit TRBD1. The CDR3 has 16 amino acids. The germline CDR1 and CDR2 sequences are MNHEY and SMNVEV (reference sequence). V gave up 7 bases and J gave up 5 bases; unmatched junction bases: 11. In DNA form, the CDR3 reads TGTGCCAGCAAAAAGGCGAGACAGGGGGGTACCGGGGAGCTGTTTTTT. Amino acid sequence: CASKKARQGGTGELFF.

The CDR3 here is CASSQDLVAPYGYTF. The CDR3 DNA sequence: TGCGCCAGCAGCCAAGATTTGGTGGCCCCCTATGGCTACACCTTC. This chain links TRBV4-3 with TRBJ1-2; no firm D call. CDR1 LGHNA and CDR2 YSLEER come from the germline V gene. The V gene lost 0 bases and the J gene lost 4 bases, with 12 bases spanning the gap. The CDR3 runs to 15 residues.

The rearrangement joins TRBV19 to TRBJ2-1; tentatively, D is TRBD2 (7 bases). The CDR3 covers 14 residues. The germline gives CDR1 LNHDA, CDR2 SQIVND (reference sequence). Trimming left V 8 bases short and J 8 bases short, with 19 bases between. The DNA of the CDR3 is TGTGCCAGTGGGGGGGCCTACACCGGGGATGAGCAGTTCTTC. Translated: CASGGAYTGDEQFF.